The 32 T cell receptor beta chains below all came from one sample that was sequenced in a study of T-cell memory formation after mild COVID-19. A single record per CDR3 protein comes from TCRdb applying MiXCR to the 5' RACE reads. This sample has 25,000 to 35,000 distinct CDR3 sequences, with 7.4% found just once. Sequencing used PBMCs or a T cell subset sorted from them (not recorded which). The receptors were sampled from an adult woman who had mild COVID-19 (a few samples of this study predate the infection). Cell type and time point are not known.

This clonotype was counted only a few times. The rearrangement uses TRBV19 and TRBJ1-1; D call uncertain. The CDR3 runs 15 residues. Trimming took off 5 bases at V and 0 bases at J, with 13 bases between the two ends. From germline, CDR1 is LNHDA and CDR2 SQIVND (reference sequence). This CDR3 is CASSLRTHLNTEAFF. The CDR3 coding sequence is TGTGCCAGTAGTCTTCGGACGCACCTGAACACTGAAGCTTTCTTT.

This clonotype was detected only a few times. The CDR3: CASSLGQPATNEKLFF. The CDR3 bases are TGTGCCAGCAGCCTCGGACAGCCCGCAACTAATGAAAAACTGTTTTTT. The J gene is TRBJ1-4, the V gene TRBV5-5, with D perhaps matching TRBD1 (6 bases). With 4 bases removed from V and 0 bases from J, the gap between germline ends came to 13 bases. The CDR3 covers 16 residues. Germline loops: CDR1 SGHKS, CDR2 YYEKEE (reference sequence).

In DNA form, the CDR3 reads TGTGCCAGCAGCTTCTCTAGCGGGAGGGCCGATACGCAGTATTTT. Its protein product is CASSFSSGRADTQYF. The chain carries TRBV7-2 and TRBJ2-3; 12 nucleotides line up with TRBD2. The V and J ends lost 3 bases and 6 bases, in that order; junction bases with no gene match: 4. This CDR3 spans 15 amino acids. Germline V gene data show CDR1 as SGHTA and CDR2 as FQGNSA.

This clonotype showed up many times. The chain links TRBV19 to TRBJ2-1; TRBD1 matches at 8 bases. CDR3 size: 14 residues. The V and J ends lost 8 bases and 3 bases, in that order; junction bases with no gene match: 6. The germline V gene has CDR1 LNHDA and CDR2 SQIVND (reference sequence). CDR3 protein: CASGQGGDYNEQFF. CDR3 sequence (DNA): TGTGCCAGTGGACAGGGTGGGGACTACAATGAGCAGTTCTTC.

This clonotype has at least ten counts. This chain links TRBV3-1 with TRBJ2-2; no clear D. CDR3 length: 14 amino acids. Germline CDR1 reads LGHDT; CDR2 reads YNNKEL (reference sequence). Trimming stripped 0 bases from V and 4 bases from J, with 6 bases between. For the CDR3, the DNA is TGTGCCAGCAGCCAAGACCCAACCACCGGGGAGCTGTTTTTT. This codes for CASSQDPTTGELFF. Supplemented by reference TRBV3-1 and TRBJ2-2, the full variable domain reads DTAVSQTPKYLVTQMGNDKSIKCEQNLGHDTMYWYKQDSKKFLKIMFSYNNKELIINETVPNRFSPKSPDKAHLNLHINSLELGDSAVYFCASSQDPTTGELFFGEGSRLTVL.

This clonotype was detected many times. V gene TRBV9 combines with J gene TRBJ2-3; tentatively, D is TRBD1 or TRBD2 (5 bases each). The CDR3 runs to 13 residues. The V end was cut by 0 bases, the J end by 5 bases, with 7 bases between. The germline gives CDR1 SGDLS, CDR2 YYNGEE. The CDR3 region has the DNA TGTGCCAGCAGCGTAGGGGACCGAGATACGCAGTATTTT. Encoded protein: CASSVGDRDTQYF.

At least ten counts were recorded for this clonotype. This sequence joins TRBV7-2 and TRBJ2-7; D tentatively reads TRBD1 or TRBD2 (7 bases each). Trimming pared 5 bases from V and 6 bases from J, leaving 20 bases between. Germline-derived CDR1 and CDR2 are SGHTA and FQGNSA. This CDR3 contains 15 residues. The CDR3 sequence: CASSPRGGRLSEQYF. The CDR3 DNA sequence: TGTGCCAGCAGCCCCAGGGGGGGGAGGTTGTCCGAGCAGTACTTC.

The table lists this clonotype with many counts. CDR3 sequence (DNA): TGTGCCAGCAGCCAAGAGGGGACTAGCGGGTCTGAGACCCAGTACTTC. Translated: CASSQEGTSGSETQYF. The chain recombines TRBV4-2 with TRBJ2-5; TRBD2 matches 12 bases. The CDR3 extends over 16 amino acids. V shed 0 bases and J 5 bases; nucleotides not matched to a gene: 4. From germline, CDR1 is LGHNA and CDR2 YNFKEQ.

At least ten counts were recorded for this clonotype. The CDR3 region is CASSPTLGSYEQYF. In DNA form, the CDR3 reads TGTGCCAGCAGCCCCACTCTGGGCTCCTACGAGCAGTACTTC. This chain joins TRBV5-5 and TRBJ2-7, with D unclear. From germline, CDR1 is SGHKS and CDR2 YYEKEE (reference sequence). There are 14 residues in the CDR3. With 4 bases removed from V and 0 bases from J, the gap between germline ends came to 11 bases. The complete variable domain, with remaining parts taken from reference TRBV5-5 and TRBJ2-7, reads DAGVTQSPTHLIKTRGQQVTLRCSPISGHKSVSWYQQVLGQGPQFIFQYYEKEERGRGNFPDRFSARQFPNYSSELNVNALLLGDSALYLCASSPTLGSYEQYFGPGTRLTVT.

This clonotype occurred many times. The chain links TRBV30 to TRBJ1-5; 7 bases line up with TRBD1. Trimming cost V 5 bases and J 2 bases; bases outside gene matches: 3. The CDR3 has 13 amino acids. CDR1 is GTSNPN, CDR2 SVGIG, per germline (reference sequence). The CDR3 loop reads CAWAGTGNQPQHF. The CDR3 region has the DNA TGTGCCTGGGCCGGGACAGGCAATCAGCCCCAGCATTTT.

In this sample, this clonotype turned up many times. The V gene is TRBV20-1, the J gene TRBJ2-7, with 11 bases aligning to TRBD1. Unmatched junction bases numbered 4, after V lost 5 bases and J lost 7 bases. The CDR3 extends over 12 amino acids. Germline CDR1 DFQATT, CDR2 SNEGSKA (reference sequence). The CDR3 sequence is CSARTGGSEQYF. For the CDR3, the DNA is TGCAGTGCTCGGACAGGGGGCTCGGAGCAGTACTTC.

Many counts were recorded for this clonotype. DNA for the CDR3: TGTGCCAGCAGTACTCCGGGACAGGGCTCCTACGAGCAGTACTTC. Encoded protein: CASSTPGQGSYEQYF. The V and J genes are TRBV28 and TRBJ2-7; TRBD1 matches 9 bases. V lost 5 bases to trimming and J lost 0 bases; unmatched junction nucleotides: 5. The CDR3 is 15 amino acids. Germline V gives CDR1 MDHEN, CDR2 SYDVKM.

This clonotype occurred many times. The chain is built from TRBV15 and TRBJ2-7; TRBD2 might be the D (7 bases). The CDR3 spans 15 residues. Germline CDR1 reads LNHNV; CDR2 reads YYDKDF (reference sequence). V lost 2 bases to trimming and J lost 6 bases, with 17 bases between them. The CDR3 loop is CATSRPRGGLGEQYF. DNA for the CDR3: TGTGCCACCAGCAGACCTAGGGGGGGGCTCGGCGAGCAGTACTTC.

There are many counts of this clonotype. The rearrangement links TRBV6-2 or TRBV6-3 to TRBJ2-7, with 8 bases matching TRBD1. Germline V gene sequence: CDR1 MNHEY, CDR2 SVGEGT. V lost 5 bases to trimming and J lost 3 bases; unmatched junction nucleotides: 6. The CDR3 sequence is 14 residues long. For the CDR3, the DNA is TGTGCCAGCAGTCGTCGGGACAGGAGCTACGAGCAGTACTTC. Its protein product is CASSRRDRSYEQYF.

Regarding this clonotype: A much larger clonotype is one base distant, so this may be a read error. The rearrangement joins TRBV20-1 to TRBJ1-3; D uncertain. The CDR3 is 11 residues long. The germline V gene has CDR1 DFQATT and CDR2 SNEGSKA (reference sequence). V lost 3 bases, J lost 4 bases, and 4 bases lay in between. In nucleotides, the CDR3 is TGCAGTGCTAGTGAGGGAAACACCATATATTTT. Its protein product is CSASEGNTIYF.

This clonotype was seen ten or more times. The rearrangement uses TRBV20-1 and TRBJ2-7, with 12 bases fitting TRBD2. Trimming at V came to 4 bases and at J to 2 bases, leaving 3 bases not matched to a gene. The CDR3 extends over 14 amino acids. The V gene's germline CDR1 is DFQATT and CDR2 SNEGSKA (reference sequence). The chain's CDR3 is CSAIPSGRAYEQYF. The DNA of the CDR3 is TGCAGTGCTATTCCTAGCGGGAGGGCCTACGAGCAGTACTTC.

This clonotype has ten or more counts. J is TRBJ1-1 and V is TRBV27, with D possibly TRBD1 on 5 matching bases. Germline CDR1 reads MNHEY; CDR2 reads SMNVEV (reference sequence). The CDR3 runs 15 residues. V lost 3 bases and J 2 bases, leaving 13 bases between the germline ends. The CDR3 DNA is TGTGCCAGCAGTTTGCAAGGGGCTCTTAACACTGAAGCTTTCTTT. This translates into CASSLQGALNTEAFF.

This clonotype was detected ten times or more. This chain uses TRBV20-1 with TRBJ2-7, with 9 bases lining up with TRBD2. V lost 6 bases and J lost 4; bases outside the gene matches: 13. Germline V CDR1 and CDR2: DFQATT, SNEGSKA (reference sequence). This CDR3 is 15 amino acids long. In DNA, the CDR3 is TGCAGTGCCCAAAAGGGGAGAGCGGGAGGTTACGAGCAGTACTTC. Its protein is CSAQKGRAGGYEQYF.

In its sample, this clonotype was seen many times. The genes are TRBV5-4 and TRBJ2-2; D is perhaps TRBD2 (5 bases). The CDR3 contains 16 residues. Germline V gene sequence: CDR1 SGHNT, CDR2 YYREEE (reference sequence). Trimming removed 2 bases at V and 0 bases at J, with 11 bases between. DNA of the CDR3: TGTGCCAGCAGCTTACCGGGATCAGCGAACACCGGGGAGCTGTTTTTT. Protein: CASSLPGSANTGELFF.

This clonotype was counted ten times or more. This chain uses TRBV3-1 with TRBJ1-5, with 7 positions matching TRBD1. Germline loops: CDR1 LGHDT, CDR2 YNNKEL (reference sequence). This CDR3 comprises 15 residues. Trimming removed 4 bases from V and 0 bases from J; junction bases left unmatched: 3. The CDR3 region has the DNA TGTGCCAGCAGCCGAGACAGGGATAGCAATCAGCCCCAGCATTTT. This codes for CASSRDRDSNQPQHF.

V gene TRBV2 combines with J gene TRBJ2-3; the D is unclear. The CDR3 has 16 amino acids. V was shortened by 2 bases and J by 3 bases, with 15 bases between the two germline ends. Germline loops: CDR1 SNHLY, CDR2 FYNNEI. CDR3 DNA sequence: TGTGCCAGCAGTGAAACAAAATACTCTAGAACAGATACGCAGTATTTT. Its protein product is CASSETKYSRTDTQYF. Using reference TRBV2 and TRBJ2-3 for the parts outside the CDR3, the full variable domain is EPEVTQTPSHQVTQMGQEVILRCVPISNHLYFYWYRQILGQKVEFLVSFYNNEISEKSEIFDDQFSVERPDGSNFTLKIRSTKLEDSAMYFCASSETKYSRTDTQYFGPGTRLTVL.

This clonotype was observed at least ten times. The chain joins TRBV15 to TRBJ1-2, with 9 bases lining up with TRBD1. There are 14 residues in the CDR3. Germline CDR1 reads LNHNV; CDR2 reads YYDKDF (reference sequence). The J segment lost 4 bases and the V segment lost 4 bases, leaving 4 bases of the junction unmatched. The CDR3 DNA reads as TGTGCCACCAGCATTGACAGGGGGGCCTATGGCTACACCTTC. It specifies CATSIDRGAYGYTF. Using reference TRBV15 and TRBJ1-2 for the parts outside the CDR3, the full variable domain is DAMVIQNPRYQVTQFGKPVTLSCSQTLNHNVMYWYQQKSSQAPKLLFHYYDKDFNNEADTPDNFQSRRPNTSFCFLDIRSPGLGDTAMYLCATSIDRGAYGYTFGSGTRLTVV.

The rearrangement links TRBV19 to TRBJ2-3; D remains unclear. The ends were cut back, 5 bases at V and 0 bases at J, with 6 bases in the middle. Germline V gives CDR1 LNHDA, CDR2 SQIVND (reference sequence). The CDR3 has 13 residues. In DNA, the CDR3 is TGTGCCAGTAGTGTCGCTAGCACAGATACGCAGTATTTT. Translated: CASSVASTDTQYF.

This clonotype appeared many times. The J gene is TRBJ2-7, the V gene TRBV7-9; weak D call: TRBD1 (5 bases). The CDR3 sequence is 14 residues long. With 5 bases removed from V and 2 bases from J, the gap between germline ends came to 13 bases. CDR1 SEHNR and CDR2 FQNEAQ come from the germline V gene (reference sequence). CDR3 coding DNA: TGTGCCAGCAGCCTCAACAGGAGCCCCTACGAGCAGTACTTC. Translated, it gives CASSLNRSPYEQYF.

The table lists this clonotype with many counts. The chain joins TRBV11-3 to TRBJ2-1; D uncertain. V lost 0 bases and J lost 14, with 14 bases in between. The CDR3 loop spans 13 amino acids. In germline, CDR1 is SGHNT, CDR2 YENEEA. Here the CDR3 DNA reads TGTGCCAGCAGCTTAGACCCCCGGTCGCCGGAGTTCTTC. Translating gives CASSLDPRSPEFF.

Ten or more counts support this clonotype. This chain connects TRBV20-1 to TRBJ2-7; D is possibly TRBD2 (7 bases). The germline V gene has CDR1 DFQATT and CDR2 SNEGSKA (reference sequence). The CDR3 runs to 15 residues. The V and J ends lost 0 bases and 2 bases respectively, with 14 bases between them. CDR3 nucleotide sequence: TGCAGTGCTAGAGACGGCGCGGGGGCCCCCTACGAGCAGTACTTC. The encoded protein is CSARDGAGAPYEQYF.

This clonotype was counted many times. This chain links TRBV15 with TRBJ2-2; 8 bases align to TRBD1. In germline, CDR1 is LNHNV, CDR2 YYDKDF (reference sequence). V was clipped by 5 bases and J by 5 bases; unmatched bases: 7. The CDR3 runs to 15 residues. This CDR3 is CATSPRTGRTGELFF. The CDR3 DNA reads as TGTGCCACCAGCCCCCGGACAGGGCGTACCGGGGAGCTGTTTTTT. Complete variable domain (other parts from reference TRBV15 and TRBJ2-2): DAMVIQNPRYQVTQFGKPVTLSCSQTLNHNVMYWYQQKSSQAPKLLFHYYDKDFNNEADTPDNFQSRRPNTSFCFLDIRSPGLGDTAMYLCATSPRTGRTGELFFGEGSRLTVL.

This clonotype was seen repeatedly, ten times or more. The J gene is TRBJ2-1, the V gene TRBV7-2; the match to TRBD1 covers 11 bases. The CDR3 extends over 16 amino acids. Germline values: CDR1 SGHTA, CDR2 FQGNSA. Trimming cost V 2 bases and J 6 bases; bases outside gene matches: 6. The DNA of the CDR3 is TGTGCCAGCAGCTTAAAACCGGGACAGGGGGGCAATGAGCAGTTCTTC. Translating it yields CASSLKPGQGGNEQFF.

This clonotype has a count of ten or more. The rearrangement links TRBV12-3 or TRBV12-4 to TRBJ2-1, with D possibly being TRBD1 (5 bases). CDR3 length equals 11 residues. V lost 5 bases to trimming and J lost 7 bases, with 6 bases between them. CDR3 protein: CASSPGNEQFF. The CDR3 DNA sequence: TGTGCCAGCAGTCCAGGGAATGAGCAGTTCTTC.

This clonotype was recorded at least ten times. The gene calls are TRBV7-9 and TRBJ2-7; TRBD1 matches at 11 bases. CDR3 length: 15 amino acids. Germline V gene lookup returns CDR1 SEHNR and CDR2 FQNEAQ (reference sequence). Trimming at V came to 6 bases and at J to 7 bases, leaving 11 bases not matched to a gene. Written as DNA, the CDR3 is TGTGCCAGCAGTTCTTATCCCGGGACAGGGGGGGAGCAGTACTTC. Its translation: CASSSYPGTGGEQYF.

This clonotype was picked up a small number of times. The rearrangement joins TRBV27 to TRBJ2-7, with 9 bases identical to TRBD1. Germline V gene data show CDR1 as MNHEY and CDR2 as SMNVEV (reference sequence). This CDR3 region has 15 residues. The V segment lost 4 bases and the J segment 2 bases; nucleotides outside the gene matches: 6. CDR3 DNA sequence: TGTGCCAGCAGTTCAAAGACAGGGGGGACCTACGAGCAGTACTTC. It is translated as CASSSKTGGTYEQYF.

This clonotype was observed many times. The gene calls are TRBV30 and TRBJ2-7, with a possible D match to TRBD2 (7 bases). The CDR3 spans 14 residues. The germline CDR1 and CDR2 sequences are GTSNPN and SVGIG (reference sequence). The V end was cut by 2 bases, the J end by 2 bases, with 13 bases between. The CDR3 DNA follows: TGTGCCTGGAGTTTCCCGGGGGGCACCTACGAGCAGTACTTC. It specifies CAWSFPGGTYEQYF.